This T cell receptor (beta chain) stems from a study of OX40 agonist ivuxolimab in advanced cancers. General notes on the study: Ivuxolimab was an agonistic, fully human IgG2 monoclonal antibody directed against OX40 (CD134), a costimulatory receptor. Intravenous ivuxolimab was administered to patients every 2 weeks at six dose levels: 0.01, 0.1, 0.3, 1.5, 3 and 10 mg/kg. Of the 50 or so patients in dose escalation, about 20 had hepatocellular carcinoma, around 15 had melanoma, 9 had renal cell carcinoma and 9 had head and neck cancer. Peripheral TCRbeta sequencing aimed to test whether ivuxolimab altered TCR sequence diversity and caused clonal T-cell expansion. The monotherapy dose-escalation portion (N of about 50 patients) of the phase I ivuxolimab trial is reported in the paper. In the dose-escalation cohort, 70% to 85% of patients were male, and the mean age was around 60 years with a range of roughly 23 to 90. Partial responses occurred in three dose-escalation patients: two with cutaneous melanoma and one with hepatocellular carcinoma. Prior anti-PD-1, anti-PD-L1 or anti-CTLA-4 therapy was permitted, and 40% of dose-escalation patients had received checkpoint inhibitors. Beyond this particular receptor, the publication reports: Clonal expansion of both CD4+ and CD8+ blood T cells was observed from baseline to week 6 at doses 0.1 to 3.0 mg/kg. After ivuxolimab, CD8+ T cells had more expanded clones than CD4+ T cells on average. Low levels of normalized T-cell clonal expansion were also shown by some nonresponding patients. The antigen specificity of the peripheral T cells that underwent clonal expansion was not determined. In the 0.1-3.0 mg/kg groups, partial responders were among the patients with the lowest normalized peripheral clonal expansion, particularly in CD8+ T cells.

Inclusive of the bounding cysteine and phenylalanine, the CDR3 is 17 residues long. Of all the DNA, just the CDR3 is kept, 51 bases in frame from base 1. V and J lose 2 bases and 4 bases, and a span of 18 bases separates them. CDR1 SEHNR and CDR2 FQNEAQ are derived from the germline V gene (reference sequence). Genomic DNA was isolated from the sorted cells so that the TCRbeta CDR3 region could be sequenced. TCRbeta CDR3 regions were sequenced using the immunoSEQ Assay. Sourced from immuneACCESS, this table was stored by TCRdb with only in-frame sequences that have V and J called. A share of the clones is absent; for the studies checked, an unresolved V gene accounts for under half, and the remainder has no known explanation. The sample profile shows about 80,000 clones; 80% to 90% of them were found once. Of the sample, less than 0.85% is held by the ten largest clones. Patients with a history of autoimmune disease or receiving systemic immunosuppression were excluded from the trial. In every dose cohort, peripheral blood was drawn for TCR sequencing at baseline, cycle 4 day 1, and cycle 7 day 1. The samples were taken from a phase I, first-in-human, multicenter, open-label dose-escalation trial of ivuxolimab. Adults with locally advanced or metastatic melanoma, renal cell, hepatocellular, or head and neck squamous cell carcinoma were enrolled in the trial. Before TCR sequencing, CD4+ T cells and CD8+ T cells from peripheral blood were sorted into separate populations.

To note about this clone: No cognate antigen has been identified for it. No qualities accompany the bases; no much larger clone lies one base away.

The sequencing used CD4+ or CD8+ T cells sorted from blood, collected in a trial of the OX40 agonist ivuxolimab. The TCR sequence derives from an adult with an advanced solid tumor such as melanoma, head and neck, liver or kidney cancer. This chain is built from TRBV7-9 and TRBJ2-1; no D gene is confidently identified. Here is the DNA: TGTGCCAGCAGCTTAAAAGTCCCCGGACGGCTATACAATGAGCAGTTCTTC. Its translation reads: CASSLKVPGRLYNEQFF.